This T cell receptor (beta chain) was captured by sequencing in a study of monozygotic twins with inflammatory bowel disease. Regarding the study as a whole: Different subtypes (of T cells) could not be told apart from one another.

Germline CDR1 LNHDA, CDR2 SQIVND (reference sequence). This CDR3 is built from 16 residues. cDNA was made in eight separate reactions per sample. Researchers used template switching to add UMIs featuring a 6-nucleotide sample barcode. TCRdb re-called the 5' RACE reads, yielding one record per CDR3 amino acid sequence without DNA. Its table records 440,000 or so distinct CDR3 sequences. Comments on this clonotype: The target antigen is unknown.

Sequenced material: blood. The sequence was obtained from a human donor with ulcerative colitis or Crohn's disease, or a healthy co-twin of an affected twin (not recorded which). The chain recombines TRBV19 with TRBJ1-2; TCRdb outputs TRBD1, but without DNA this stays unchecked. This chain's CDR3 is CASSTGTEFWMGGYTF.